This is a list of T cell receptor beta chains from one sample in a study of T cells after yellow fever vaccination. TCRdb reprocessed the 5' RACE reads with MiXCR, giving one entry per CDR3 protein. The sample carries around 350,000 distinct CDR3 sequences, approximately 6% recorded once. Sequences were derived from PBMCs, sampled 5 days after the yellow fever booster vaccination. Source of these receptors: a man aged 30 to 45 who received the YFV17D yellow fever vaccine. The CDR3 runs from the conserved cysteine through the conserved F or W. D genes are given only for firm matches. Where a row states a size, it is once, few, many or the class of an expanded clone; other rows omit it.

d_call,clone_size,j_call,v_call,cdr3_nt,cdr3_aa
-,many,TRBJ2-2,TRBV5-6,TGTGCCAGCAGCTTGTCTCCGGGGGCGCAGTCCGGGGAGCTGTTTTTT,CASSLSPGAQSGELFF
-,-,TRBJ2-7,TRBV28,TGTGCCAGCCACTCCCAGGCGGAAGAGCAGTACTTC,CASHSQAEEQYF
-,few,TRBJ2-7,TRBV5-1,TGCGCCAGCAGCGCCCTGGACAGCTCCTACGAGCAGTACTTC,CASSALDSSYEQYF
TRBD2,-,TRBJ2-7,TRBV20-1,TGCAGTGCTAGTAGGGCGGGAGGACTTCCCCAATACGAGCAGTACTTC,CSASRAGGLPQYEQYF
-,many,TRBJ2-4,TRBV5-4,TGTGCCAGCAGCTTAATTGGGGAAGCCAAAAACATTCAGTACTTC,CASSLIGEAKNIQYF
-,few,TRBJ2-3,TRBV20-1,TGCAGTGCTACGCCCACGGGGGCAGCGGATACGCAGTATTTT,CSATPTGAADTQYF
TRBD1,-,TRBJ1-2,TRBV6-5,TGTGCCAGCAGTTACGGAGGGGGCCGAGGCTACACCTTC,CASSYGGGRGYTF
-,-,TRBJ2-6,TRBV11-1,TGTGCCAGCAGCTTAGGTGGCGGGCGGACGAGCTCTGGGGCCAACGTCCTGACTTTC,CASSLGGGRTSSGANVLTF
TRBD1,many,TRBJ2-2,TRBV12-3/TRBV12-4,TGTGCCAGCGGGACAGGAGACACCGGGGAGCTGTTTTTT,CASGTGDTGELFF
-,-,TRBJ1-1,TRBV18,TGTGCCAGCTCACCACCGAGATCTAGTGGGAACACTGAAGCTTTCTTT,CASSPPRSSGNTEAFF
-,many,TRBJ2-5,TRBV27,TGTGCCAGCAGTTTGGGACTCCAGAAGGTAGAGACCCAGTACTTC,CASSLGLQKVETQYF
-,-,TRBJ2-6,TRBV28,TGTGCCAGCAGTCATACCTACAGGCCTGGGGCCAACGTCCTGACTTTC,CASSHTYRPGANVLTF
TRBD1,many,TRBJ2-1,TRBV20-1,TGCAGTGCTAGCCCCCTAGGACAGGGGTTTGAGCAGTTCTTC,CSASPLGQGFEQFF
TRBD2,few,TRBJ2-7,TRBV30,TGTGCCTGGAGTAGGGGTAGCGGGGGAACGGGAGAGCAGTACTTC,CAWSRGSGGTGEQYF
-,many,TRBJ1-4,TRBV29-1,TGCAGCGTTGGCAGACCTGATGAAAAACTGTTTTTT,CSVGRPDEKLFF
TRBD2,-,TRBJ2-3,TRBV20-1,TGCAGTGCCCCGTCTCGGAGGGAGGGCCGTCCGCGGATCGATACGCAGTATTTT,CSAPSRREGRPRIDTQYF
-,-,TRBJ1-3,TRBV3-1,TGTGCCAGCAGGGACGACACTGGAAACACCATATATTTT,CASRDDTGNTIYF
-,few,TRBJ2-2,TRBV5-4,TGTGCCAGCAGCTTGGCCGCAGGCCAGTACACCGGGGAGCTGTTTTTT,CASSLAAGQYTGELFF
-,many,TRBJ2-4,TRBV20-1,TGCAGTGCTACAAGGGCATCACTAGCCAAAAACATTCAGTACTTC,CSATRASLAKNIQYF
TRBD1,few,TRBJ1-2,TRBV20-1,TGCAGTGCTAGAGAAGGACAGGGAGCTAACTATGGCTACACCTTC,CSAREGQGANYGYTF
-,-,TRBJ2-1,TRBV6-1,TGTGCCAGCAGTCCCCGGGACACATACAATGAGCAGTTCTTC,CASSPRDTYNEQFF
TRBD2,many,TRBJ2-3,TRBV20-1,TGCAGTGCTAGATTAGGGACTAGCGGGAGGATAGATACGCAGTATTTT,CSARLGTSGRIDTQYF
-,many,TRBJ2-1,TRBV14,TGTGCCAGCAGCTCATCTAAGGGTTACTCCTACAATGAGCAGTTCTTC,CASSSSKGYSYNEQFF
TRBD2,many,TRBJ2-1,TRBV12-3/TRBV12-4,TGTGCCAGCAGTTCCTCAGCGGGAGGGGTTTACAATGAGCAGTTCTTC,CASSSSAGGVYNEQFF
-,-,TRBJ2-7,TRBV15,TGTGCCACCAGCGGGGACTCCTACGAGCAGTACTTC,CATSGDSYEQYF
TRBD2,many,TRBJ2-1,TRBV7-9,TGTGCCAGCAGCTTAAGCGGGACTAGCTCCTACAATGAGCAGTTCTTC,CASSLSGTSSYNEQFF
TRBD2,many,TRBJ2-2,TRBV3-1,TGTGCCAGCAGCCCATCCCTAGCGGGAAAAGCGTTTTTT,CASSPSLAGKAFF
TRBD2,many,TRBJ2-7,TRBV29-1,TGCAGCGGACGGACTAGCGGAACCTACGAGCAGTACTTC,CSGRTSGTYEQYF
-,few,TRBJ2-5,TRBV4-3,TGCGCCAGCAGCCAAGCACGAGAGGGCCTTTGGGAGACCCAGTACTTC,CASSQAREGLWETQYF
-,few,TRBJ1-5,TRBV3-1,TGTGCCAGCAGCCCTCGAAGGGGATTGGGGCAGCCCCAGCATTTT,CASSPRRGLGQPQHF
-,-,TRBJ2-1,TRBV20-1,TGCAGTGTCCCGGGCTCCGAGCAGTTCTTC,CSVPGSEQFF
-,many,TRBJ2-7,TRBV12-3/TRBV12-4,TGTGCCAGCACGGTGGTTCCCTACGAGCAGTACTTC,CASTVVPYEQYF
-,many,TRBJ1-1,TRBV12-3/TRBV12-4,TGTGCCAGCAGTCGGAGGATGGGGGACACTGAAGCTTTCTTT,CASSRRMGDTEAFF
-,many,TRBJ2-7,TRBV7-2,TGTGCCAGCAGCACAGTCGTTCCGGGGTTGGATTCTCAGTACTTC,CASSTVVPGLDSQYF
-,many,TRBJ2-2,TRBV11-2,TGTGCCAGCAGATCTCTAGCTCCCGGGGAGCTGTTTTTT,CASRSLAPGELFF
-,many,TRBJ1-5,TRBV7-8,TGTGCCAGCAGCTACTCCAATGCCCCTCAGCCCCAGCATTTT,CASSYSNAPQPQHF
-,few,TRBJ2-7,TRBV29-1,TGCAGCGTCCGTCGTGGCCCCGAGCAGTACTTC,CSVRRGPEQYF
TRBD2,-,TRBJ2-4,TRBV20-1,TGCAGTGCTAGGGGGAGGGAAAGGTGGGACATTCAGTACTTC,CSARGRERWDIQYF
-,-,TRBJ1-1,TRBV6-5,TGTGCCAGCAGTTACTCGAGGGCCGTGAACACTGAAGCTTTCTTT,CASSYSRAVNTEAFF
-,few,TRBJ2-1,TRBV30,TGTGCCTGGAGTGGCTTCCTAGTGGATTCCTACAATGAGCAGTTCTTC,CAWSGFLVDSYNEQFF
-,few,TRBJ1-4,TRBV20-1,TGCAGTGCTGACCGTGGTTCAACTAATGAAAAACTGTTTTTT,CSADRGSTNEKLFF
-,few,TRBJ2-7,TRBV5-1,TGCGCCAGCAGCTTAGCCCAGCGGGACGAGCAGTACTTC,CASSLAQRDEQYF
-,many,TRBJ2-2,TRBV9,TGTGCCAGCAGCGTAGGACAAAACACCGGGGAGCTGTTTTTT,CASSVGQNTGELFF
-,few,TRBJ2-6,TRBV5-6,TGTGCCAGCAGCCCCGACGCTGGGGCCAACGTCCTGACTTTC,CASSPDAGANVLTF
-,-,TRBJ1-6,TRBV21-1,TGTGCCAGCAGCAAAGGAGAAGGAGACAGGGATATCAATTCACCCCTCCACTTT,CASSKGEGDRDINSPLHF
-,many,TRBJ1-1,TRBV20-1,TGCAGTGCTAGAAGCTTCTCAGGGACTGAAGCTTTCTTT,CSARSFSGTEAFF
-,many,TRBJ2-5,TRBV6-1,TGTGCCAGCAGGGGGGGGCCCGGAGAGACCCAGTACTTC,CASRGGPGETQYF
-,many,TRBJ1-5,TRBV5-1,TGCGCCAGCAGCTTTGACGGACAGCCCAATCAGCCCCAGCATTTT,CASSFDGQPNQPQHF
-,-,TRBJ2-7,TRBV5-1,TGCGCCAGCACCCCGACCCGGACGGTCACCTACGAGCAGTACTTC,CASTPTRTVTYEQYF
TRBD2,few,TRBJ2-3,TRBV12-3/TRBV12-4,TGTGCCAGCAGACACTCGGGGGGTCCGGATACGCAGTATTTT,CASRHSGGPDTQYF
-,many,TRBJ2-6,TRBV5-1,TGCGCCAGCAGCTTGGGGGGGGTAGACGGTGCTGGGGCCAACGTCCTGACTTTC,CASSLGGVDGAGANVLTF
-,few,TRBJ1-1,TRBV4-2,TGTGCCAGCAGCCAAGGAGGTTCCAATGAAGCTTTCTTT,CASSQGGSNEAFF
-,few,TRBJ2-1,TRBV12-3/TRBV12-4,TGTGCCAGCAGTTTCATTATTCCCGCCAATGAGCAGTTCTTC,CASSFIIPANEQFF